The present TCR beta chain was sequenced within a study of blood T cell repertoires in COVID-19 (dated by TCRdb to between 2020 and 2021). Study-wide context: Collaborator samples came from the United States, Italy and Spain and covered acute and convalescent phases of COVID-19. The dataset comprised deeply sampled blood TCRbeta repertoires from subjects exposed to, actively infected with, or recovered from COVID-19. The prospective study material was composed of cDNA or gDNA derived from T cells, B-cell-depleted T cells, or PBMCs. The repertoires were made available in a free public database intended to serve as a resource for research on the immune response to SARS-CoV-2. Where available, HLA class I and class II types were taken from metadata supplied by the sample provider and were not determined by assay-based typing. Samples were obtained from the ongoing ImmuneRACE study (first 160 participants) and from roughly 1,300 subjects provided by 6 global collaborators. Nearly every sample came with metadata listing a de-identified subject ID, COVID-19 status, age in years and sex.

What the study reported, not specific to this receptor: The amount of clinical and demographic metadata varied by source and participant and was provided uncurated.

From a lookup of the germline V gene (reference sequence), CDR1 and CDR2 are SEHNR and FQNEAQ. Taken from cysteine to phenylalanine, the CDR3 has 15 residues. Only the CDR3 portion is preserved as DNA: 45 bases, with reading frame beginning at the first base. Trimming at the junction amounts to 7 bases on V and 0 bases on J, and the germline ends lie 13 bases apart. As for this clone: The antigen it recognizes is unknown. Base qualities are missing; no much larger clone stands one base away.

Each collaborating institution followed its own protocols to collect whole blood in K2EDTA tubes. Collaborator samples were shipped for TCRbeta analysis as frozen whole blood, isolated PBMCs, or DNA extracted from either sample type. TCRbeta CDR3 regions were amplified from genomic DNA by means of the immunoSEQ Assay, a bias-controlled multiplex PCR. The source study handled its data this way. The number of nucleated cells in each sample was estimated from the amplification of reference gene primers within the assay. To quantify the absolute abundance of each unique TCRbeta CDR3 rearrangement, sequence reads were collapsed and filtered. Productive Simpson clonality was computed per sample as the square root of Simpson's diversity index over productive rearrangements. TCRdb re-hosts the immuneACCESS table, in-frame sequences only. Its copies lack some clones; in the studies checked, an unresolved V gene accounts for under half of them, and the cause for the rest is not known. V and J calls and clone size are copied from that table; D and trimming were computed from the DNA. Recorded for this sample are 180,000 or so clones; approximately 85% of them occurred a single time. 2.5% to 3.5% of the sample goes to the ten largest clones.

Sample: peripheral blood. This sequence was found in a man in his sixties with acute or convalescent COVID-19. The rearrangement joined TRBV7-9 to TRBJ2-1; the D gene is perhaps TRBD1, on 6 matching bases. The CDR3 reads CASTQQGSSYNEQFF. The bases read TGTGCCAGCACCCAACAGGGCAGCTCCTACAATGAGCAGTTCTTC.